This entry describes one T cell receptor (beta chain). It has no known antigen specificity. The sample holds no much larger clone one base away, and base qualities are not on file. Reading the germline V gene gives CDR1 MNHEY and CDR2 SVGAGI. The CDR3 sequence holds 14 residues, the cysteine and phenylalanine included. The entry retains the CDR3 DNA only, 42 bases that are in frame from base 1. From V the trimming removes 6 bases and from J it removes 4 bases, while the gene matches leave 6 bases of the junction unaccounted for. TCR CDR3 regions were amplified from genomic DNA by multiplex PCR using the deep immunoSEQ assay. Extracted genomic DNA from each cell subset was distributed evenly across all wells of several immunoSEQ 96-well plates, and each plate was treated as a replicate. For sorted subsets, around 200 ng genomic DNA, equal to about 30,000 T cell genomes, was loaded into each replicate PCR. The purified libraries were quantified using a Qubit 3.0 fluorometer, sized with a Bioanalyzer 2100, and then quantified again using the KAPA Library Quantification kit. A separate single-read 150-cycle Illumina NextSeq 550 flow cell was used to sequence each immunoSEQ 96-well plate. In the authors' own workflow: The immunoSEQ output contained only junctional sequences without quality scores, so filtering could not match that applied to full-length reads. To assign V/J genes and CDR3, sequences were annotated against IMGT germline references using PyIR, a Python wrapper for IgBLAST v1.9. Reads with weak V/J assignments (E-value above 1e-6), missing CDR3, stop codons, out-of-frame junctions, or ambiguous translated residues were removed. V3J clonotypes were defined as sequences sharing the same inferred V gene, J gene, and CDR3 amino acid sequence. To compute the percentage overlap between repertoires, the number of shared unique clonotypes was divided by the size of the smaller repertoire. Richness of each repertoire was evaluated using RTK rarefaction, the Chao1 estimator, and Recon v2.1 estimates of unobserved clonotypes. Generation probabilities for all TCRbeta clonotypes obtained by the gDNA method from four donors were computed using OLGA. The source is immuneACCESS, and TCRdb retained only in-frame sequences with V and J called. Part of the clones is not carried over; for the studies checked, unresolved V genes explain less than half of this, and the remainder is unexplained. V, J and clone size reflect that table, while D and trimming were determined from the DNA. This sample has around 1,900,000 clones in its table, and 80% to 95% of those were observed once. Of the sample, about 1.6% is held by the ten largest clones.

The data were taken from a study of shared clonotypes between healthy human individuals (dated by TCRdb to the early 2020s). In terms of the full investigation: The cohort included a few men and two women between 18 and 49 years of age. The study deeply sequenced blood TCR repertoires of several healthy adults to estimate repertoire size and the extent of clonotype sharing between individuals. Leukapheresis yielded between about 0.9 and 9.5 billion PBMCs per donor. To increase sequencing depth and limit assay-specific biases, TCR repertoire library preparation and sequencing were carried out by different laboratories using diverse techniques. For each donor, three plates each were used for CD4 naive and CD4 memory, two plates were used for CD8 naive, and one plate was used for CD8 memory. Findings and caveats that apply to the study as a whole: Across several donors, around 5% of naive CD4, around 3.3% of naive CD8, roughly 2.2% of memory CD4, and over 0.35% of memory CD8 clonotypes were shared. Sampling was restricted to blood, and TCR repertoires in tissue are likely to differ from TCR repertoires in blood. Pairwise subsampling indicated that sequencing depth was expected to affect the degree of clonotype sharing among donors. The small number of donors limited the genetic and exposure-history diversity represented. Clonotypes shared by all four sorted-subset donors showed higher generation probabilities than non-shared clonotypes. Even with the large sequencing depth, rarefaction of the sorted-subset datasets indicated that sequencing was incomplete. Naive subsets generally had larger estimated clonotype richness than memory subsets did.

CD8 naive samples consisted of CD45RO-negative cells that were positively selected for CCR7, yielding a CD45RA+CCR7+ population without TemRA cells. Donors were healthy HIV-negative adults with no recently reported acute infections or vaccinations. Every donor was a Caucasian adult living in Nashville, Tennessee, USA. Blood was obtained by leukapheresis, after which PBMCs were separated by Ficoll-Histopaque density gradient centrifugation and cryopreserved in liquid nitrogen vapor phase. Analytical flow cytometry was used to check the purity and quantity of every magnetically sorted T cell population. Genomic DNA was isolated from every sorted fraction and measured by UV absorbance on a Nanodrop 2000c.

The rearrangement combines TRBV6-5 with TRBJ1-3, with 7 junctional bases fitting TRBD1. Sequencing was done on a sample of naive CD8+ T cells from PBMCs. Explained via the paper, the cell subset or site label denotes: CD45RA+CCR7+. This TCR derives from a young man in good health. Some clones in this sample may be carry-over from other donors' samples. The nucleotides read TGTGCCAGCAGCCATCAGGGGGGAGGAAACACCATATATTTT. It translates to CASSHQGGGNTIYF.